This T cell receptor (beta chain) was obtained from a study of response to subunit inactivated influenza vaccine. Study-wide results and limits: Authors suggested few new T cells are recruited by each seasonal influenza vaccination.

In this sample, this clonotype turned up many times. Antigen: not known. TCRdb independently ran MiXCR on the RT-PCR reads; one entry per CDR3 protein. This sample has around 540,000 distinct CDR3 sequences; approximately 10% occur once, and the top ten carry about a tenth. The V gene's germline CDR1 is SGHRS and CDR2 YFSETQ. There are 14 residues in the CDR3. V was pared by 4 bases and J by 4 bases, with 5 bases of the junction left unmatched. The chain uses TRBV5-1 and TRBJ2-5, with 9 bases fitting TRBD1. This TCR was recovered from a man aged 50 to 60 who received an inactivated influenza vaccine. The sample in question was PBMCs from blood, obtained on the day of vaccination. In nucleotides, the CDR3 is TGCGCCAGCAGCCCGGACAGGGGAGGAGAGACCCAGTACTTC. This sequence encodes CASSPDRGGETQYF. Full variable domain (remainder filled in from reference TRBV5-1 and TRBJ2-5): KAGVTQTPRYLIKTRGQQVTLSCSPISGHRSVSWYQQTPGQGLQFLFEYFSETQRNKGNFPGRFSGRQFSNSRSEMNVSTLELGDSALYLCASSPDRGGETQYFGPGTRLLVL.